These 29 T cell receptor beta chains were sequenced from one sample in a study of OX40 agonist ivuxolimab in advanced cancers. Profiling relied on immunoSEQ multiplex PCR, and the TCRdb table lists in-frame clones only, not all of them. The profile covers about 61,000 clones, with approximately 82% appearing a single time and around 0.47% taken by the ten largest. Sequenced here: CD4+ or CD8+ T cells sorted from blood, sampled in a trial of the OX40 agonist ivuxolimab. The source of these receptors is an adult with an advanced solid tumor such as melanoma, head and neck, liver or kidney cancer.

V is TRBV2 and J is TRBJ2-6, with TRBD1 matching 12 bases. Germline-derived CDR1 and CDR2 are SNHLY and FYNNEI. V lost 4 bases, J lost 2 bases, and 3 bases stayed unmatched. The CDR3 consists of 17 residues. The CDR3 DNA reads TGTGCCAGCAGTGCCGGGACAGGGGGCGCTGGGGCCAACGTCCTGACTTTC. This gives the protein CASSAGTGGAGANVLTF.

This sequence joins TRBV5-4 and TRBJ2-6; D is perhaps TRBD1 (5 bases). Germline assignment: CDR1 SGHNT and CDR2 YYREEE (reference sequence). The CDR3 is 16 amino acids. The germline V and J ends were trimmed by 2 bases and 0 bases, with 9 bases remaining between them. CDR3: CASSFQTGSGANVLTF. CDR3 nucleotide sequence: TGTGCCAGCAGCTTCCAAACAGGCTCTGGGGCCAACGTCCTGACTTTC. The full variable domain, rest sourced from reference TRBV5-4 and TRBJ2-6, is ETGVTQSPTHLIKTRGQQVTLRCSSQSGHNTVSWYQQALGQGPQFIFQYYREEENGRGNFPPRFSGLQFPNYSSELNVNALELDDSALYLCASSFQTGSGANVLTFGAGSRLTVL.

This chain uses TRBV6-1 with TRBJ2-5; D call uncertain. This CDR3 has 17 amino acids. Germline loops: CDR1 MNHNS, CDR2 SASEGT. V lost 3 bases to trimming and J lost 2 bases, with 19 bases between them. The CDR3 DNA sequence: TGTGCCAGCAGTGAGGTTCCGAGAGGACCACTACAAGAGACCCAGTACTTC. Translating it yields CASSEVPRGPLQETQYF.

This clone was recorded a few times. This chain's CDR3 is CASSPGTVNENTIYF. The DNA for the CDR3 is TGTGCCAGCTCACCGGGGACAGTCAACGAAAACACCATATATTTT. The chain uses TRBV18 and TRBJ1-3, with 7 bases identical to TRBD1. CDR3 length: 15 residues. V shed 3 bases and J 6 bases; nucleotides not matched to a gene: 8. Germline CDR1 and CDR2: KGHSH and LQKENI.

The chain couples TRBV19 to TRBJ2-1, with D possibly matching TRBD1 (7 bases). Trimming stripped 9 bases from V and 3 bases from J, with 15 bases between. CDR1 is LNHDA, CDR2 SQIVND, per germline (reference sequence). The CDR3 totals 14 residues. CDR3 sequence reads: CASSQGGVYNEQFF. In DNA, the CDR3 is TGTGCCAGCAGCCAGGGGGGAGTCTACAATGAGCAGTTCTTC.

The J gene is TRBJ1-4, the V gene TRBV19; 10 positions agree with TRBD1. The CDR3 runs 15 residues. Trimming cost V 6 bases and J 8 bases; bases outside gene matches: 9. CDR1 is LNHDA, CDR2 SQIVND, per germline (reference sequence). This chain's CDR3 is CASSAPGQGKEKLFF. The CDR3, as DNA: TGTGCCAGTAGCGCCCCGGGACAGGGGAAAGAAAAACTGTTTTTT.

The rearrangement links TRBV5-6 to TRBJ2-3; D call uncertain. Germline CDR1 and CDR2: SGHDT and YYEEEE. The CDR3 totals 14 residues. V was cut by 2 bases and J by 1 base, with 8 bases left in between. The CDR3 DNA follows: TGTGCCAGCAGCTTATACATCCGCACAGATACGCAGTATTTT. Translated, it gives CASSLYIRTDTQYF. Complete variable domain (other parts from reference TRBV5-6 and TRBJ2-3): DAGVTQSPTHLIKTRGQQVTLRCSPKSGHDTVSWYQQALGQGPQFIFQYYEEEERQRGNFPDRFSGHQFPNYSSELNVNALLLGDSALYLCASSLYIRTDTQYFGPGTRLTVL.

This clone has only a few counts. The genes are TRBV15 and TRBJ1-4; D remains unclear. Deletions cut 4 bases from V and 4 bases from J, with 16 bases between. Germline V lookup: CDR1 LNHNV, CDR2 YYDKDF (reference sequence). CDR3 length: 16 residues. The CDR3 region is CATSTTHRGLNEKLFF. CDR3 nucleotide sequence: TGTGCCACCAGCACCACACACCGGGGTCTTAATGAAAAACTGTTTTTT.

V and J are TRBV11-2 and TRBJ1-1; D perhaps matches TRBD1 (5 bases). The V and J ends lost 1 base and 3 bases respectively, with 9 bases between them. This CDR3 is built from 14 residues. Per germline, CDR1 SGHAT and CDR2 FQNNGV. This CDR3 is CASSLARDDTEAFF. DNA for the CDR3: TGTGCCAGCAGCTTAGCCAGGGATGACACTGAAGCTTTCTTT.

V gene TRBV7-2 combines with J gene TRBJ2-1, with 8 bases fitting TRBD2. CDR3 length: 14 amino acids. After removal of 3 bases from V and 3 bases from J, the junction contained 1 base not matched to a gene. Germline V lookup: CDR1 SGHTA, CDR2 FQGNSA. The CDR3 DNA sequence: TGTGCCAGCAGCTTTAGCGGGAACTACAATGAGCAGTTCTTC. Translation gives CASSFSGNYNEQFF. Complete variable domain (other parts from reference TRBV7-2 and TRBJ2-1): GAGVSQSPSNKVTEKGKDVELRCDPISGHTALYWYRQSLGQGLEFLIYFQGNSAPDKSGLPSDRFSAERTGGSVSTLTIQRTQQEDSAVYLCASSFSGNYNEQFFGPGTRLTVL.

The V call is TRBV19, the J call TRBJ1-4; no clear D. Between the trimmed V and J ends, which lost 4 bases and 8 bases, there was a span of 14 bases. The CDR3 sequence is 14 residues long. Germline lookup yields CDR1 LNHDA and CDR2 SQIVND (reference sequence). This CDR3 reads CASSKWGEGEKLFF. DNA of the CDR3: TGTGCCAGTAGTAAGTGGGGAGAGGGCGAAAAACTGTTTTTT.

The chain employs TRBV28 and TRBJ1-2, with D possibly TRBD1 on 6 matching bases. The V gene lost 7 bases and the J gene lost 4 bases, with 16 bases spanning the gap. Germline-derived CDR1 and CDR2 are MDHEN and SYDVKM. The CDR3 length is 14 residues. The CDR3 region is CASTGGPLRYGYTF. For the CDR3, the DNA is TGTGCCAGCACCGGGGGGCCCCTCCGCTATGGCTACACCTTC.

The gene calls are TRBV14 and TRBJ2-4, with D unclear. Trimming took 1 base from V and 1 from J, leaving 23 bases between them. Germline CDR1 SGHDN, CDR2 FVKESK. This CDR3 region has 20 residues. In nucleotides, the CDR3 is TGTGCCAGCAGCCAAGCTGGCCGCCGACTCCCCTGGGTTGCCAAAAACATTCAGTACTTC. It translates to CASSQAGRRLPWVAKNIQYF.

The chain is built from TRBV7-2 and TRBJ1-2; 7 bases are shared with TRBD1. The CDR3 spans 14 residues. Germline trimming cut 5 bases from V and 7 bases from J; bases unmatched to any gene: 10. Germline CDR1 reads SGHTA; CDR2 reads FQGNSA. The CDR3 bases are TGTGCCAGCAGCCCAGACAGGGTATTACTTGGCTACACCTTC. Its protein is CASSPDRVLLGYTF.

This clone was detected once. The rearrangement links TRBV28 to TRBJ1-2; 9 bases align to TRBD1. In germline, CDR1 is MDHEN, CDR2 SYDVKM. The V and J ends lost 5 bases and 4 bases, in that order; junction bases with no gene match: 8. The CDR3 loop spans 15 amino acids. The CDR3 DNA reads as TGTGCCAGCAGTCCCCGGGACAGGGAAGGCTATGGCTACACCTTC. Translated, it gives CASSPRDREGYGYTF.

The chain carries TRBV23-1 and TRBJ2-1, with D possibly TRBD2 on 6 matching bases. TRBV23-1 is given ORF status, its function remaining uncertain. Between the trimmed V and J ends, which lost 3 bases and 6 bases, there was a span of 15 bases. CDR3 size: 15 residues. The CDR3 region has the DNA TGCGCCAGCAGTCAGCGCCAACTAGCAGGCAATGAGCAGTTCTTC. The encoded protein is CASSQRQLAGNEQFF.

This rearrangement joins TRBV5-1 to TRBJ2-7, with 8 bases that match TRBD2. The CDR3 has 16 amino acids. V lost 4 bases to trimming and J lost 2 bases; unmatched junction nucleotides: 11. The germline gives CDR1 SGHRS, CDR2 YFSETQ. The CDR3 spells CASSPGGPTLTYEQYF. In DNA, the CDR3 is TGCGCCAGCAGCCCGGGGGGGCCGACTTTGACCTACGAGCAGTACTTC. The full variable domain, rest sourced from reference TRBV5-1 and TRBJ2-7, is KAGVTQTPRYLIKTRGQQVTLSCSPISGHRSVSWYQQTPGQGLQFLFEYFSETQRNKGNFPGRFSGRQFSNSRSEMNVSTLELGDSALYLCASSPGGPTLTYEQYFGPGTRLTVT.

The rearrangement uses TRBV10-2 and TRBJ2-6; unclear D gene. V lost 3 bases and J 1 base, leaving 1 base between the germline ends. The CDR3 runs 13 residues. The germline CDR1 and CDR2 sequences are WSHSY and SAAADI. Written as DNA, the CDR3 is TGCGCCAGCAGTGATTCTGGGGCCAACGTCCTGACTTTC. This gives the protein CASSDSGANVLTF.

The V and J genes are TRBV19 and TRBJ1-2, with D uncertain. Germline CDR1 is LNHDA and CDR2 is SQIVND (reference sequence). The CDR3 runs 12 residues. Trimming removed 2 bases at V and 7 bases at J, with 8 bases between. CDR3 DNA sequence: TGTGCCAGTAGTATACGTGGGTCTGGCTACACCTTC. Amino acid sequence: CASSIRGSGYTF.

This clone was recorded only once. The gene calls are TRBV6-1 and TRBJ1-5, with D possibly being TRBD1 (5 bases). The germline V gene encodes CDR1 MNHNS and CDR2 SASEGT. The V gene lost 6 bases and the J gene lost 15 bases, with 18 bases spanning the gap. The CDR3 length is 12 residues. DNA of the CDR3: TGTGCCAGCAGCGATCGGGGCCAGCGGGGGCATTTT. It is translated as CASSDRGQRGHF.

The V and J genes are TRBV6-1 and TRBJ1-5; maybe TRBD1 (6 bases). Germline V gives CDR1 MNHNS, CDR2 SASEGT. The length of the CDR3 is 15 residues. With 5 bases removed from V and 4 bases from J, the gap between germline ends came to 15 bases. The CDR3 sequence is CASSHAGTPNQPQHF. In nucleotides, the CDR3 is TGTGCCAGCAGTCATGCCGGGACACCGAATCAGCCCCAGCATTTT.

The chain is built from TRBV9 and TRBJ1-1, with D hard to call. The CDR3 has 16 residues. V dropped 4 bases and J dropped 2 bases, with 18 bases sitting between them. CDR1 is SGDLS, CDR2 YYNGEE, per germline. CDR3: CASSPSHIGINTEAFF. The CDR3 nucleotides read TGTGCCAGCAGCCCCTCCCACATCGGGATCAACACTGAAGCTTTCTTT.

This chain joins TRBV5-1 and TRBJ2-5, with 7 bases aligning to TRBD1. CDR3 length equals 13 residues. Germline values: CDR1 SGHRS, CDR2 YFSETQ. The V segment lost 4 bases and the J segment 2 bases; nucleotides outside the gene matches: 2. CDR3: CASSRTGQETQYF. In DNA form, the CDR3 reads TGCGCCAGCAGCAGGACAGGTCAAGAGACCCAGTACTTC.

This chain joins TRBV7-2 and TRBJ1-2, with D uncertain. V was cut by 3 bases and J by 7 bases, with 9 bases left in between. This CDR3 has 12 residues. Per the germline V gene, CDR1 is SGHTA and CDR2 is FQGNSA. The CDR3 spells CASSFLGPGYTF. As DNA, the CDR3 is TGTGCCAGCAGCTTTCTAGGGCCTGGCTACACCTTC.

This clone has more than one count but fewer than ten. V usage is TRBV5-1 and J usage is TRBJ2-4; 10 nucleotides agree with TRBD2. Germline V lookup: CDR1 SGHRS, CDR2 YFSETQ. This CDR3 spans 17 amino acids. The V and J ends lost 2 bases and 6 bases, in that order; junction bases with no gene match: 11. The CDR3 region has the DNA TGCGCCAGCAGCTTAGTACTAGCGGGGCCGGGGGGAAACATTCAGTACTTC. This encodes CASSLVLAGPGGNIQYF.

V and J are TRBV10-3 and TRBJ1-1; D is uncertain. Germline-derived CDR1 and CDR2 are ENHRY and SYGVKD. The CDR3 loop spans 14 amino acids. Trimming took off 5 bases at V and 5 bases at J, with 15 bases between the two ends. CDR3 coding DNA: TGTGCCATCAGTCAAACAAACACCGGGACTGAAGCTTTCTTT. It yields the protein CAISQTNTGTEAFF.

The rearrangement uses TRBV4-2 and TRBJ1-2; possible D gene TRBD1, 6 bases. The V gene's germline CDR1 is LGHNA and CDR2 YNFKEQ. V was cut by 0 bases and J by 7 bases, with 12 bases left in between. There are 14 residues in the CDR3. CDR3: CASSQEWGQPGYTF. DNA for the CDR3: TGTGCCAGCAGCCAAGAATGGGGGCAACCTGGCTACACCTTC.

In its sample, this clone was seen a few times. CDR3 protein: CASSSRGGLSGNTIYF. The CDR3 coding sequence is TGTGCCAGCAGCTCCCGGGGAGGGCTCTCTGGAAACACCATATATTTT. The chain combines TRBV13 with TRBJ1-3; D remains unclear. This CDR3 is built from 16 residues. The germline V gene has CDR1 PRHDT and CDR2 FYEKMQ (reference sequence). V lost 4 bases and J 0 bases, leaving 13 bases between the germline ends.

The chain joins TRBV6-1 to TRBJ1-2, with TRBD1 matching 9 bases. The CDR3 has 11 residues. The V gene's germline CDR1 is MNHNS and CDR2 SASEGT. V trimming: 6 bases; J trimming: 8 bases; junction bases outside the gene matches: 1. The CDR3 sequence: CASRTGGGYTF. The CDR3 DNA reads TGTGCCAGCAGGACAGGGGGAGGCTACACCTTC.